These T cell receptor beta chains were read from a single sample in a study of control samples from healthy donors and cancer patients. TCRdb's table, derived via immunoSEQ multiplex PCR, lists solely in-frame clones and lacks some. Of roughly 120,000 clones detected, just over 90% appear once; the ten largest clones hold 1.7%. Specimen: PBMCs. The receptors were gathered from a man between 45 and 60 years old with head and neck cancer. Both conserved end residues are part of each CDR3. The order of the fields is CDR3 DNA, CDR3 protein, J gene, D gene, CDR3 length, clone size, V gene. The D gene is left open where the match is weak. Not all rows give a size; the values are once, few, many and, for expanded clones, a class.

cdr3_nt: TGTGCCATCAGTGCAGAAGATCGAGCCAAAAACATTCAGTACTTC
cdr3_aa: CAISAEDRAKNIQYF
j_call: TRBJ2-4
d_call: .
cdr3_length: 15
clone_size: .
v_call: TRBV10-3

cdr3_nt: TGTGCCAGCAGCCCCAGGGGGCGAAGCTCCTACAATGAGCAGTTCTTC
cdr3_aa: CASSPRGRSSYNEQFF
j_call: TRBJ2-1
d_call: TRBD1
cdr3_length: 16
clone_size: .
v_call: TRBV9

cdr3_nt: TGCGCCAGCAGCAAAAGACCGCTACTTAGCACAGATACGCAGTATTTT
cdr3_aa: CASSKRPLLSTDTQYF
j_call: TRBJ2-3
d_call: .
cdr3_length: 16
clone_size: .
v_call: TRBV5-1

cdr3_nt: TGTGCCTGGGGTGCCACCGGGGAGCTGTTTTTT
cdr3_aa: CAWGATGELFF
j_call: TRBJ2-2
d_call: .
cdr3_length: 11
clone_size: .
v_call: TRBV30

cdr3_nt: TGTGCCAGCAGCCAGGACGTTAACTATGGCTACACCTTC
cdr3_aa: CASSQDVNYGYTF
j_call: TRBJ1-2
d_call: .
cdr3_length: 13
clone_size: .
v_call: TRBV5-4

cdr3_nt: TGCGCCAGCAGCCAAGATAAGCTGGGGACATACAGCTCTGGAAACACCATATATTTT
cdr3_aa: CASSQDKLGTYSSGNTIYF
j_call: TRBJ1-3
d_call: .
cdr3_length: 19
clone_size: .
v_call: TRBV4-3

cdr3_nt: TGTGCCAGCAGGGGAGGGGAAAAACTGTTTTTT
cdr3_aa: CASRGGEKLFF
j_call: TRBJ1-4
d_call: .
cdr3_length: 11
clone_size: .
v_call: TRBV6-6

cdr3_nt: TGTGCCAGCAGCGTCTCCCGAGGACTAGCGGGCACCGGGGAGCTGTTTTTT
cdr3_aa: CASSVSRGLAGTGELFF
j_call: TRBJ2-2
d_call: TRBD2
cdr3_length: 17
clone_size: .
v_call: TRBV5-4

cdr3_nt: TGTGCCAGCATCCGGTCTTACGAGCAGTACTTC
cdr3_aa: CASIRSYEQYF
j_call: TRBJ2-7
d_call: .
cdr3_length: 11
clone_size: .
v_call: TRBV2

cdr3_nt: TGTGCCAGTAGTATAGGGACAGGGGTACGGTATCCTGGGGCCAACGTCCTGACTTTC
cdr3_aa: CASSIGTGVRYPGANVLTF
j_call: TRBJ2-6
d_call: TRBD1
cdr3_length: 19
clone_size: .
v_call: TRBV19

cdr3_nt: TGTGCCAGCAGCTTAAGCGGGACAGGGAAACAGACCCAGTACTTC
cdr3_aa: CASSLSGTGKQTQYF
j_call: TRBJ2-5
d_call: TRBD1
cdr3_length: 15
clone_size: .
v_call: TRBV7-6

cdr3_nt: TGTGCCAGCAGTTACCGTGGACATAGCACAGATACGCAGTATTTT
cdr3_aa: CASSYRGHSTDTQYF
j_call: TRBJ2-3
d_call: .
cdr3_length: 15
clone_size: .
v_call: TRBV6-5

cdr3_nt: TGTGCCAGCAGCGCCTCGACAGGGGGCGGATACAATGAGCAGTTCTTC
cdr3_aa: CASSASTGGGYNEQFF
j_call: TRBJ2-1
d_call: TRBD1
cdr3_length: 16
clone_size: .
v_call: TRBV9

cdr3_nt: TGTGCCAGCAGGGAAATACAGGGGGCCAGGCCCCAGCATTTT
cdr3_aa: CASREIQGARPQHF
j_call: TRBJ1-5
d_call: TRBD1
cdr3_length: 14
clone_size: .
v_call: TRBV2

cdr3_nt: TGCAGCGTTGAAGATCCCGGGTTGAGCGGTGAAAAACTGTTTTTT
cdr3_aa: CSVEDPGLSGEKLFF
j_call: TRBJ1-4
d_call: .
cdr3_length: 15
clone_size: .
v_call: TRBV29-1

cdr3_nt: TGTGCCACCAGTGATGATCGGGAGACAGATACGCAGTATTTT
cdr3_aa: CATSDDRETDTQYF
j_call: TRBJ2-3
d_call: .
cdr3_length: 14
clone_size: .
v_call: TRBV24-1

cdr3_nt: TGCGCCAGCAGCCAGGGTGGGGTTAGTGAAAAACTGTTTTTT
cdr3_aa: CASSQGGVSEKLFF
j_call: TRBJ1-4
d_call: .
cdr3_length: 14
clone_size: once
v_call: TRBV5-1

cdr3_nt: TGTGCCAGCAGCGGGGACCTCTATGGCTACACCTTC
cdr3_aa: CASSGDLYGYTF
j_call: TRBJ1-2
d_call: .
cdr3_length: 12
clone_size: .
v_call: TRBV5-5

cdr3_nt: TGTGCCTGGAGTGTTGGGGGCCCCAACTATGGCTACACCTTC
cdr3_aa: CAWSVGGPNYGYTF
j_call: TRBJ1-2
d_call: .
cdr3_length: 14
clone_size: .
v_call: TRBV30

cdr3_nt: TGTGCCAGTAGTATAGAACTAGCGGGGGGGCAAAATGAGCAGTTCTTC
cdr3_aa: CASSIELAGGQNEQFF
j_call: TRBJ2-1
d_call: TRBD2
cdr3_length: 16
clone_size: .
v_call: TRBV19

cdr3_nt: TGTGCCAGTAGTATAACCCTGGGACCACTCCCCCACACAGATACGCAGTATTTT
cdr3_aa: CASSITLGPLPHTDTQYF
j_call: TRBJ2-3
d_call: .
cdr3_length: 18
clone_size: .
v_call: TRBV19

cdr3_nt: TGTGCCAGCCCGAGTCCACTCCTTGTGGACACTGAAGCTTTCTTT
cdr3_aa: CASPSPLLVDTEAFF
j_call: TRBJ1-1
d_call: .
cdr3_length: 15
clone_size: .
v_call: TRBV28

cdr3_nt: TGTGCCAGCTCACCCTCCCAGGGTGACACCGGGGAGCTGTTTTTT
cdr3_aa: CASSPSQGDTGELFF
j_call: TRBJ2-2
d_call: .
cdr3_length: 15
clone_size: .
v_call: TRBV18

cdr3_nt: TGTGCCAGCTCCGGACAGGGGCGGGACGAGCAGTACTTC
cdr3_aa: CASSGQGRDEQYF
j_call: TRBJ2-7
d_call: TRBD1
cdr3_length: 13
clone_size: .
v_call: TRBV7-9

cdr3_nt: TGTGCCAGTAGTCTACCGGGACAGGGAACCTACGAGCAGTACTTC
cdr3_aa: CASSLPGQGTYEQYF
j_call: TRBJ2-7
d_call: TRBD1
cdr3_length: 15
clone_size: .
v_call: TRBV19

cdr3_nt: TGCGCCAGCACCCAGGGGGGTAAAGAGACCCAGTACTTC
cdr3_aa: CASTQGGKETQYF
j_call: TRBJ2-5
d_call: .
cdr3_length: 13
clone_size: .
v_call: TRBV5-1

cdr3_nt: TGTGCCAGCAGTTACGGGGCGGGGTTCACCCTGGAGCAGTATTTT
cdr3_aa: CASSYGAGFTLEQYF
j_call: TRBJ2-3
d_call: .
cdr3_length: 15
clone_size: once
v_call: TRBV6-5

cdr3_nt: TGTGCCAGCAGCACCCAGACAGGTACAACCTATGGCTACACCTTC
cdr3_aa: CASSTQTGTTYGYTF
j_call: TRBJ1-2
d_call: .
cdr3_length: 15
clone_size: .
v_call: TRBV7-2

cdr3_nt: TGCGCCAGCAGCTCGGGACTAGCGGGGGCGACTCAGGAGCAGTTCTTC
cdr3_aa: CASSSGLAGATQEQFF
j_call: TRBJ2-1
d_call: TRBD2
cdr3_length: 16
clone_size: .
v_call: TRBV5-1

cdr3_nt: TGTGCCAGCAGCCACGATTTTGGACAGCCCTACGAGCAGTACTTC
cdr3_aa: CASSHDFGQPYEQYF
j_call: TRBJ2-7
d_call: .
cdr3_length: 15
clone_size: once
v_call: TRBV4-2

cdr3_nt: TGTGCCAGCTCACAGGGGATAGGCTACGAGCAGTACTTC
cdr3_aa: CASSQGIGYEQYF
j_call: TRBJ2-7
d_call: .
cdr3_length: 13
clone_size: .
v_call: TRBV18

cdr3_nt: TGTGCCATCAGTGAGCCCCGGACAGGGGGCGCCTATGGCTACACCTTC
cdr3_aa: CAISEPRTGGAYGYTF
j_call: TRBJ1-2
d_call: TRBD1
cdr3_length: 16
clone_size: .
v_call: TRBV10-3

cdr3_nt: TGTGCCAGCAGCTTATTGCCGGTCGGGGCAGTAACTGAAGCTTTCTTT
cdr3_aa: CASSLLPVGAVTEAFF
j_call: TRBJ1-1
d_call: .
cdr3_length: 16
clone_size: .
v_call: TRBV7-2

cdr3_nt: TGTGCCAGCAGCCCCGGGCAGAAAGATCAGCCCCAGCATTTT
cdr3_aa: CASSPGQKDQPQHF
j_call: TRBJ1-5
d_call: .
cdr3_length: 14
clone_size: .
v_call: TRBV7-2

cdr3_nt: TGCGCCAGCAGCCAAGACCGGACAGGGGCCTACGAGCAGTACTTC
cdr3_aa: CASSQDRTGAYEQYF
j_call: TRBJ2-7
d_call: TRBD1
cdr3_length: 15
clone_size: .
v_call: TRBV4-3

cdr3_nt: TGTGCCAGCAGTTTGCTTTCGGTTTCTGGGGCCAACGTCCTGACTTTC
cdr3_aa: CASSLLSVSGANVLTF
j_call: TRBJ2-6
d_call: .
cdr3_length: 16
clone_size: .
v_call: TRBV28

cdr3_nt: TGCGCCAGCAGCCAAGGCCCGGGGATGAACACCGGGGAGCTGTTTTTT
cdr3_aa: CASSQGPGMNTGELFF
j_call: TRBJ2-2
d_call: .
cdr3_length: 16
clone_size: .
v_call: TRBV4-3

cdr3_nt: TGTGCCAGCAGCCGAACTCCCGAAGACAGGGGGATCGGGACCCAGTACTTC
cdr3_aa: CASSRTPEDRGIGTQYF
j_call: TRBJ2-5
d_call: TRBD1
cdr3_length: 17
clone_size: .
v_call: TRBV5-6

cdr3_nt: TGTGCCAGCAGCCAAGTTTCTAGTGAGCAGTTCTTC
cdr3_aa: CASSQVSSEQFF
j_call: TRBJ2-1
d_call: .
cdr3_length: 12
clone_size: .
v_call: TRBV14

cdr3_nt: TGTGCCAGCAGCGGTAGTATTTGGGCCCAGCATTTT
cdr3_aa: CASSGSIWAQHF
j_call: TRBJ1-5
d_call: .
cdr3_length: 12
clone_size: .
v_call: TRBV6-5

cdr3_nt: TGCGCCAGCAGCCCGGGGACAGGGGCCCTGTTCTCCTATGAGCAGTACTTC
cdr3_aa: CASSPGTGALFSYEQYF
j_call: TRBJ2-7
d_call: TRBD1
cdr3_length: 17
clone_size: .
v_call: TRBV5-1

cdr3_nt: TGTGCCAGCAGTGAAGACTTCTACAATGAGCAGTTCTTC
cdr3_aa: CASSEDFYNEQFF
j_call: TRBJ2-1
d_call: .
cdr3_length: 13
clone_size: .
v_call: TRBV25-1